The 32 T cell receptor beta chains in this list originate from one sample, sequenced in a study of blood T cell repertoires in COVID-19. TCRdb's copy holds only in-frame clones and misses some; the assay was immunoSEQ multiplex PCR. This table holds a few hundred thousand clones, about nine tenths found once. Sequencing was done on a sample of peripheral blood. Every receptor here comes from a man between 25 and 39 years old who had recovered from COVID-19.

CDR3 DNA: TGTGCCAGCAGTTTATCCACGGGACAGGGGGTAGGGAAACTGTTTTTT. Its protein product is CASSLSTGQGVGKLFF. This sequence joins TRBV27 and TRBJ1-4; 11 nucleotides agree with TRBD1. There are 16 residues in the CDR3. Germline values: CDR1 MNHEY, CDR2 SMNVEV (reference sequence). V lost 0 bases, J lost 11 bases, and 8 bases stayed unmatched.

This clone was counted a single time. The rearrangement joins TRBV28 to TRBJ2-3, with D perhaps TRBD1 (5 bases). Germline lookup yields CDR1 MDHEN and CDR2 SYDVKM. The CDR3 is 14 amino acids. V was shortened by 5 bases and J by 4 bases, with 13 bases between the two germline ends. DNA of the CDR3: TGTGCCAGCAGTACGACAGTTAGGGCAGATACGCAGTATTTT. As protein: CASSTTVRADTQYF.

The chain has TRBV5-8 and TRBJ2-5, with TRBD2 as a possible D gene (5 bases). V was cut by 3 bases and J by 2 bases, with 11 bases left in between. Germline CDR1 and CDR2: SGHTS and YDEGEE. The CDR3 covers 14 residues. The CDR3 loop reads CASSSEDAQETQYF. Written as DNA, the CDR3 is TGTGCCAGCAGCTCGGAGGACGCACAAGAGACCCAGTACTTC.

The V and J genes are TRBV3-1 (or the pseudogene TRBV3-2) and TRBJ2-7; D perhaps matches TRBD1 (6 bases). The CDR3 covers 15 residues. The germline CDR1 and CDR2 sequences are LGHDT and YNNKEL (reference sequence). V lost 1 base to trimming and J lost 4 bases, with 14 bases between them. The CDR3 DNA sequence: TGTGCCAGCAGCCAAGGTACAGGGTCCCAGTACGAGCAGTACTTC. As protein: CASSQGTGSQYEQYF.

This clone was detected once. This sequence joins TRBV6-4 and TRBJ1-6; D perhaps matches TRBD1 (6 bases). V was pared by 5 bases and J by 7 bases, with 15 bases between. This CDR3 has 15 amino acids. Germline assignment: CDR1 MRHNA and CDR2 SNTAGT. The CDR3 loop reads CASSSQGGPNSPLHF. CDR3 DNA sequence: TGTGCCAGCAGTTCACAGGGAGGGCCAAATTCACCCCTCCACTTT.

This chain joins TRBV9 and TRBJ1-4; D is unclear. The CDR3 extends over 14 amino acids. Between the trimmed V and J ends, which lost 3 bases and 2 bases, there was a span of 8 bases. Per the germline V gene, CDR1 is SGDLS and CDR2 is YYNGEE. For the CDR3, the DNA is TGTGCCAGCAGCGCACAGCCCACTAATGAAAAACTGTTTTTT. As protein: CASSAQPTNEKLFF.

The rearrangement joins TRBV7-9 to TRBJ1-6; maybe TRBD1 (6 bases). The CDR3 length is 14 residues. From germline, CDR1 is SEHNR and CDR2 FQNEAQ (reference sequence). V shed 7 bases and J shed 8 bases, with 15 bases lying between them. CDR3 in DNA: TGTGCCAGCATCCAGGGGTTCTTAGATTCACCCCTCCACTTT. This encodes CASIQGFLDSPLHF.

The chain has TRBV19 and TRBJ1-5; 11 bases line up with TRBD1. The J segment lost 7 bases and the V segment lost 5 bases, leaving 7 bases of the junction unmatched. CDR1 LNHDA and CDR2 SQIVND come from the germline V gene (reference sequence). The CDR3 length is 15 residues. The CDR3 protein is CASSDRDRGLQPQHF. The CDR3 bases are TGTGCCAGTAGTGATAGGGACAGGGGGTTACAGCCCCAGCATTTT.

This clone appeared a single time. The chain is built from TRBV10-1 and TRBJ2-7, with D perhaps matching TRBD1 (6 bases). The CDR3 consists of 18 residues. Trimming left V 0 bases short and J 2 bases short, with 20 bases between. The germline gives CDR1 WNHNN, CDR2 SYGVQD (reference sequence). CDR3 sequence: CASSESPRTDSSPYEQYF. The CDR3 bases are TGCGCCAGCAGTGAGTCCCCCAGGACAGATTCCTCTCCCTACGAGCAGTACTTC.

This clone came up once. The chain uses TRBV21-1 and TRBJ2-5; TRBD2 is taken as the D call from the table, unchecked against the DNA. TRBV21-1 is annotated as a pseudogene. The CDR3 consists of 15 residues. As DNA, the CDR3 is TGTGCCAGCATCCCTCATACCCAGAGGCGAGAGACCCAGTACTTC. Translation: CASIPHTQRRETQYF.

V usage is TRBV7-6 and J usage is TRBJ1-6, with D possibly being TRBD1 (5 bases). Germline CDR1 SGHVS, CDR2 FNYEAQ. The CDR3 totals 16 residues. V was cut by 0 bases and J by 6 bases, with 12 bases left in between. Here the CDR3 reads CASSLAASGLNSPLHF. CDR3 nucleotides: TGTGCCAGCAGCTTAGCAGCGTCAGGGCTTAATTCACCCCTCCACTTT.

Concerning this clone itself: Because the CDR3's place on the DNA is in doubt, the DNA is left out and the CDR3 is given as listed by TCRdb. The gene calls are TRBV11-2 and TRBJ2-7; TRBD2, the D gene given by the table, was not confirmed from the DNA. The CDR3 is 16 amino acids long, termini counted. Looked up from germline, CDR1 is SGHAT and CDR2 is FQNNGV. CDR3 in amino acids: CASSPYGAGGIFWQYF.

V gene TRBV7-2 combines with J gene TRBJ2-7, with 8 bases that match TRBD1. Germline CDR1 SGHTA, CDR2 FQGNSA. CDR3 length: 17 residues. J lost 2 bases, V lost 4 bases, and 13 bases had no gene match. In DNA, the CDR3 is TGTGCCAGCAGCTCTAGCTCGGACAGGGTAAATCCCTACGAGCAGTACTTC. Translated, it gives CASSSSSDRVNPYEQYF. The variable domain in full, completed from reference TRBV7-2 and TRBJ2-7, reads GAGVSQSPSNKVTEKGKDVELRCDPISGHTALYWYRQSLGQGLEFLIYFQGNSAPDKSGLPSDRFSAERTGGSVSTLTIQRTQQEDSAVYLCASSSSSDRVNPYEQYFGPGTRLTVT.

This chain links TRBV7-2 with TRBJ2-5; TRBD2 is a possible D gene (5 bases). The CDR3 extends over 16 amino acids. V dropped 1 base and J dropped 1 base, with 13 bases sitting between them. In germline, CDR1 is SGHTA, CDR2 FQGNSA. For the CDR3, the DNA is TGTGCCAGCAGCTTAGGTCTCGGGGTTCTCCAAGAGACCCAGTACTTC. It encodes CASSLGLGVLQETQYF.

The rearrangement joins TRBV6-2 or TRBV6-3 to TRBJ2-3; D is unresolved. Germline V lookup: CDR1 MNHEY, CDR2 SVGEGT. The CDR3 runs to 12 residues. Trimming cost V 2 bases and J 4 bases, with 4 bases left between them. The CDR3 loop is CASSYGPDTQYF. DNA of the CDR3: TGTGCCAGCAGTTACGGCCCAGATACGCAGTATTTT.

The J gene is TRBJ2-3, the V gene TRBV11-2; D uncertain. Trimming pared 1 base from V and 4 bases from J, leaving 12 bases between. The germline V gene has CDR1 SGHAT and CDR2 FQNNGV. This CDR3 spans 15 amino acids. The CDR3 spells CASSLALVRSDTQYF. The CDR3 nucleotides read TGTGCCAGCAGCTTAGCATTAGTACGGTCAGATACGCAGTATTTT. Variable domain in full (rest from reference TRBV11-2 and TRBJ2-3): EAGVAQSPRYKIIEKRQSVAFWCNPISGHATLYWYQQILGQGPKLLIQFQNNGVVDDSQLPKDRFSAERLKGVDSTLKIQPAKLEDSAVYLCASSLALVRSDTQYFGPGTRLTVL.

The chain employs TRBV30 and TRBJ1-2; a weak D match, TRBD1 (5 bases). Trimming removed 3 bases at V and 0 bases at J, with 8 bases between. The CDR3 is 13 residues long. Germline loops: CDR1 GTSNPN, CDR2 SVGIG (reference sequence). For the CDR3, the DNA is TGTGCCTGGAGGGGGGGTGCTAACTATGGCTACACCTTC. Protein sequence: CAWRGGANYGYTF. Full variable domain (rest looked up from reference TRBV30 and TRBJ1-2): SQTIHQWPATLVQPVGSPLSLECTVEGTSNPNLYWYRQAAGRGLQLLFYSVGIGQISSEVPQNLSASRPQDRQFILSSKKLLLSDSGFYLCAWRGGANYGYTFGSGTRLTVV.

The rearrangement uses TRBV10-3 and TRBJ1-3; D is uncertain. This CDR3 is 15 amino acids long. Deletions cut 8 bases from V and 0 bases from J, with 14 bases between. Germline CDR1 ENHRY, CDR2 SYGVKD. DNA for the CDR3: TGTGCCATCCGGTGGGGAGACTTCTCTGGAAACACCATATATTTT. Protein product: CAIRWGDFSGNTIYF.

The gene calls are TRBV2 and TRBJ2-7, with D maybe TRBD1 (5 bases). V was shortened by 6 bases and J by 3 bases, with 9 bases between the two germline ends. Germline V CDR1 and CDR2: SNHLY, FYNNEI. The CDR3 totals 12 residues. The CDR3 here is CASRARGYEQYF. The DNA of the CDR3 is TGTGCCAGCAGGGCAAGGGGCTACGAGCAGTACTTC.

As DNA, the CDR3 is TGTGCCAGCAGCCGGACCGGGACAGGGTATCAGCCCCAGCATTTT. Translated, it gives CASSRTGTGYQPQHF. This chain uses TRBV3-1 (or the pseudogene TRBV3-2) with TRBJ1-5; 9 bases are shared with TRBD1. The CDR3 contains 15 residues. The J segment lost 5 bases and the V segment lost 4 bases, leaving 6 bases of the junction unmatched. Per germline, CDR1 LGHDT and CDR2 YNNKEL (reference sequence).

The rearrangement uses TRBV4-3 and TRBJ2-7; D remains unclear. The CDR3 extends over 15 amino acids. Trimming removed 1 base at V and 2 bases at J, with 12 bases between. The germline gives CDR1 LGHNA, CDR2 YSLEER. The chain's CDR3 is CASSQVYPGTYEQYF. The DNA for the CDR3 is TGCGCCAGCAGCCAAGTGTATCCAGGAACCTACGAGCAGTACTTC.

The CDR3 region has the DNA TGTGCCACCAGTGATCTGCGGGACACTGAAGCTTTCTTT. Translation gives CATSDLRDTEAFF. V gene TRBV24-1 combines with J gene TRBJ1-1, with D unclear. The V gene lost 3 bases and the J gene lost 3 bases, with 7 bases spanning the gap. The CDR3 has 13 residues. In germline, CDR1 is KGHDR, CDR2 SFDVKD.

CDR3 region: CASSFNRDREGGYTF. For the CDR3, the DNA is TGCGCCAGCAGCTTTAACCGTGACAGGGAAGGCGGCTACACCTTC. The chain couples TRBV5-1 to TRBJ1-2; 7 bases are shared with TRBD1. Trimming removed 2 bases from V and 8 bases from J; junction bases left unmatched: 12. Germline V gene sequence: CDR1 SGHRS, CDR2 YFSETQ. The CDR3 is 15 amino acids. The whole variable domain, filled in from reference TRBV5-1 and TRBJ1-2, reads KAGVTQTPRYLIKTRGQQVTLSCSPISGHRSVSWYQQTPGQGLQFLFEYFSETQRNKGNFPGRFSGRQFSNSRSEMNVSTLELGDSALYLCASSFNRDREGGYTFGSGTRLTVV.

This rearrangement joins TRBV5-1 to TRBJ1-1, with 8 bases that match TRBD1. Trimming at V came to 0 bases and at J to 0 bases, leaving 4 bases not matched to a gene. Germline V gene sequence: CDR1 SGHRS, CDR2 YFSETQ. This CDR3 is 16 amino acids long. Here the CDR3 reads CASSLASGGMNTEAFF. DNA for the CDR3: TGCGCCAGCAGCTTGGCCTCAGGGGGCATGAACACTGAAGCTTTCTTT.

The V call is TRBV7-2, the J call TRBJ2-7; D possibly corresponds to TRBD2 (7 bases). The V gene lost 1 base and the J gene lost 1 base, with 11 bases spanning the gap. This CDR3 is 15 amino acids long. The germline V gene has CDR1 SGHTA and CDR2 FQGNSA. In nucleotides, the CDR3 is TGTGCCAGCAGCTTAGGCGGGGGCACTTCCTACGAGCAGTACTTC. This sequence encodes CASSLGGGTSYEQYF.

The CDR3 spells CASSPLPDRDYEQYF. DNA for the CDR3: TGTGCCAGCAGCCCACTTCCCGACAGGGACTACGAGCAGTACTTC. The chain combines TRBV9 with TRBJ2-7; 7 nucleotides align to TRBD1. V was pared by 4 bases and J by 3 bases, with 10 bases of the junction left unmatched. The V gene's germline CDR1 is SGDLS and CDR2 YYNGEE. The CDR3 contains 15 residues.

V usage is TRBV5-1 and J usage is TRBJ1-1; 7 nucleotides match TRBD1. Trimming at V came to 7 bases and at J to 8 bases, leaving 11 bases not matched to a gene. CDR3 length equals 13 residues. Germline CDR1 and CDR2: SGHRS and YFSETQ. The CDR3 sequence is CASSGGYRDEAFF. DNA for the CDR3: TGCGCCAGCTCAGGGGGTTACAGGGACGAAGCTTTCTTT.

The chain combines TRBV6-5 with TRBJ2-5; possible D gene TRBD2, 5 bases. V shed 2 bases and J shed 4 bases, with 11 bases lying between them. This CDR3 spans 14 amino acids. Germline V CDR1 and CDR2: MNHEY, SVGAGI. Written as DNA, the CDR3 is TGTGCCAGCAGTTACGCGGGCGTCGGAGAGACCCAGTACTTC. Translated: CASSYAGVGETQYF.

This chain connects TRBV6-4 to TRBJ2-7; TRBD2 matches 9 bases. V lost 3 bases and J lost 4; bases outside the gene matches: 7. CDR1 and CDR2 (germline): MRHNA, SNTAGT. There are 15 residues in the CDR3. The CDR3 here is CASSEGGGAPYEQYF. The CDR3 DNA follows: TGTGCCAGCAGTGAAGGCGGGGGGGCCCCATACGAGCAGTACTTC.

The CDR3 spells CASSSSQSGEKLFF. As DNA, the CDR3 is TGTGCCAGTAGTAGCAGCCAATCGGGTGAAAAACTGTTTTTT. This chain joins TRBV19 and TRBJ1-4; no reliable D call. Trimming pared 4 bases from V and 7 bases from J, leaving 13 bases between. The germline V gene encodes CDR1 LNHDA and CDR2 SQIVND (reference sequence). The CDR3 loop spans 14 amino acids.

The chain recombines TRBV5-4 with TRBJ1-1; the D is unclear. The CDR3 covers 16 residues. Trimming shortened V by 0 bases and J by 2 bases, and 14 bases separated the two germline ends. The germline gives CDR1 SGHNT, CDR2 YYREEE (reference sequence). As DNA, the CDR3 is TGTGCCAGCAGCTTGGCCCCCCGGGTCGGAAACACTGAAGCTTTCTTT. It is translated as CASSLAPRVGNTEAFF.

The V and J genes are TRBV4-1 and TRBJ2-7, with 9 bases matching TRBD1. J gave up 4 bases and V 4 bases, and 8 bases lay outside the gene matches. The CDR3 extends over 15 amino acids. Germline V CDR1 and CDR2: MGHRA, YSYEKL. The CDR3 is CASSPLGTGWYEQYF. CDR3 in DNA: TGCGCCAGCAGCCCCCTCGGGACAGGGTGGTACGAGCAGTACTTC.